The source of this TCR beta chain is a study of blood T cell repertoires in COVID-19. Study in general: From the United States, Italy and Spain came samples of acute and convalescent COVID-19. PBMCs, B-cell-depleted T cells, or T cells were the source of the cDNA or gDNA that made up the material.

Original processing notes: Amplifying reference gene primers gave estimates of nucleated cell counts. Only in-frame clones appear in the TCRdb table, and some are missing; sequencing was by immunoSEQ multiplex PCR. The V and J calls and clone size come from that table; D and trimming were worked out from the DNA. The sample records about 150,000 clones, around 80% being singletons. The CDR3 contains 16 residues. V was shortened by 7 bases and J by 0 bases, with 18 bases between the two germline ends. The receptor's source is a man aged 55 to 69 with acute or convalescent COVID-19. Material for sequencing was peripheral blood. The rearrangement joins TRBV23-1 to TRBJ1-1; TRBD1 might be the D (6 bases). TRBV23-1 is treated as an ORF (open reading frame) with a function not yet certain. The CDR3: CASITNRAGVNTEAFF. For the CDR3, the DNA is TGCGCCAGCATCACCAACAGGGCCGGCGTGAACACTGAAGCTTTCTTT.